These 13 T cell receptor beta chains were sequenced from one sample in a study of Tregs in tolerant kidney transplant recipients. The assay was immunoSEQ multiplex PCR, and TCRdb's table has in-frame clones only and misses some. Of approximately 60,000 clones listed, less than 98% are singletons. This specimen consisted of Tregs from blood, obtained before the transplant. These receptors came from a human donor who received a combined kidney and bone marrow transplant.

The gene calls are TRBV10-3 and TRBJ1-1; TRBD1 aligns across 10 bases. The V segment lost 4 bases and the J segment 7 bases; nucleotides outside the gene matches: 6. Germline CDR1 and CDR2: ENHRY and SYGVKD. The CDR3 spans 14 residues. In DNA form, the CDR3 reads TGTGCCATCAGTGGACAGGGGGCGCAGATTGAAGCTTTCTTT. Translating gives CAISGQGAQIEAFF.

DNA for the CDR3: TGTGCCCACGGACAGGGGGTAGTCGGTTCTTCCTACGAGCAGTACTTC. Its translation is CAHGQGVVGSSYEQYF. V usage is TRBV10-3 and J usage is TRBJ2-7; 10 bases fit TRBD1. Germline trimming cut 11 bases from V and 1 base from J; bases unmatched to any gene: 14. There are 16 residues in the CDR3. Germline-derived CDR1 and CDR2 are ENHRY and SYGVKD.

The genes are TRBV7-2 and TRBJ2-7, with D uncertain. The length of the CDR3 is 13 residues. The ends were cut back, 0 bases at V and 3 bases at J, with 6 bases in the middle. Germline V gene data show CDR1 as SGHTA and CDR2 as FQGNSA. As DNA, the CDR3 is TGTGCCAGCAGCTTAGCCCCCAACTACGAGCAGTACTTC. Its protein product is CASSLAPNYEQYF.

V gene TRBV11-3 combines with J gene TRBJ1-1; 9 bases are shared with TRBD1. Germline CDR1 is SGHNT and CDR2 is YENEEA. V was clipped by 2 bases and J by 0 bases; unmatched bases: 1. CDR3 length: 15 amino acids. The CDR3 here is CASSLRTGVNTEAFF. The CDR3 region has the DNA TGTGCCAGCAGCTTAAGGACAGGGGTGAACACTGAAGCTTTCTTT.

V is TRBV6-5 and J is TRBJ1-3, with D unresolved. The V gene's germline CDR1 is MNHEY and CDR2 SVGAGI. The CDR3 contains 14 residues. Trimming pared 7 bases from V and 0 bases from J, leaving 10 bases between. The CDR3 sequence is CASTPRLSGNTIYF. CDR3 DNA: TGTGCCAGCACCCCGAGGCTCTCTGGAAACACCATATATTTT.

This rearrangement joins TRBV5-1 to TRBJ2-7; 14 bases are shared with TRBD2. Germline V CDR1 and CDR2: SGHRS, YFSETQ. V was pared by 4 bases and J by 6 bases, with 9 bases of the junction left unmatched. CDR3 length: 16 residues. This chain's CDR3 is CASSLGLAGAVGEQYF. CDR3 coding DNA: TGCGCCAGCAGCCTGGGACTAGCGGGGGCTGTGGGCGAGCAGTACTTC.

The chain couples TRBV4-2 to TRBJ1-1; 8 bases match TRBD1. The germline V gene has CDR1 LGHNA and CDR2 YNFKEQ. The CDR3 has 17 residues. J was trimmed by 0 bases and V by 3 bases; bases with no gene match: 9. CDR3: CASSHQDRGRVNTEAFF. As DNA, the CDR3 is TGTGCCAGCAGCCACCAAGACAGGGGAAGGGTGAACACTGAAGCTTTCTTT.

The table lists this clone with many counts. This chain uses TRBV6-1 with TRBJ2-3; 10 bases are shared with TRBD2. Germline V gene data show CDR1 as MNHNS and CDR2 as SASEGT. The CDR3 length is 16 residues. V was pared by 4 bases and J by 6 bases, with 10 bases of the junction left unmatched. The CDR3 sequence is CASSAVASGRFDTQYF. DNA for the CDR3: TGTGCCAGCAGTGCGGTGGCTAGCGGGAGATTTGATACGCAGTATTTT.

The genes are TRBV4-2 and TRBJ2-7, with 9 bases matching TRBD2. Per the germline V gene, CDR1 is LGHNA and CDR2 is YNFKEQ. The CDR3 has 16 amino acids. Trimming removed 0 bases from V and 4 bases from J; junction bases left unmatched: 7. CDR3 in amino acids: CASSQEVGLAQYEQYF. The DNA for the CDR3 is TGTGCCAGCAGCCAAGAAGTCGGACTAGCGCAATACGAGCAGTACTTC.

This sequence joins TRBV5-6 and TRBJ1-1, with D unclear. CDR3 length: 13 residues. The germline gives CDR1 SGHDT, CDR2 YYEEEE. V was clipped by 0 bases and J by 9 bases, with 12 bases between them. CDR3 DNA sequence: TGTGCCAGCAGCTTGGCGGCAGGCTCACAAGCTTTCTTT. Protein product: CASSLAAGSQAFF.

This clone is deemed medium-sized. The chain has TRBV19 and TRBJ1-1; D possibly corresponds to TRBD1 (6 bases). The CDR3 extends over 14 amino acids. In germline, CDR1 is LNHDA, CDR2 SQIVND (reference sequence). V lost 2 bases and J lost 0, with 7 bases in between. The CDR3 loop is CASSIWGLNTEAFF. CDR3 in DNA: TGTGCCAGTAGTATATGGGGGCTGAACACTGAAGCTTTCTTT.

The chain couples TRBV10-3 to TRBJ1-2, with a weak D call TRBD1 (5 bases). The CDR3 is 13 amino acids. Trimming cost V 4 bases and J 4 bases, with 10 bases left between them. Germline assignment: CDR1 ENHRY and CDR2 SYGVKD. CDR3 region: CAISATGSYGYTF. DNA for the CDR3: TGTGCCATCAGTGCTACAGGTTCCTATGGCTACACCTTC.

This clone has only one observation. The chain combines TRBV4-3 with TRBJ2-3, with D unresolved. From germline, CDR1 is LGHNA and CDR2 YSLEER. Trimming took 1 base from V and 6 from J, leaving 14 bases between them. CDR3 length: 15 residues. The chain's CDR3 is CASSQASTPGDTQYF. CDR3 in DNA: TGCGCCAGCAGCCAAGCCTCGACTCCTGGGGATACGCAGTATTTT.